These 13 T cell receptor beta chains originate from one sample sequenced in a study of Ad26.COV2.S vaccination and SARS-CoV-2 variants. The treatment was: 19 received Ad26.COV2.S at low or high dose, single or two shots; 5 received placebo; per-sample allocation not given. On day 63 after the first injection, vaccine and placebo recipients gave samples. TCRdb's table, derived via immunoSEQ multiplex PCR, lists solely in-frame clones and lacks some. This sample yields 300,000 to 400,000 clones, of which around 84% are seen a single time; under 2% belongs to the top ten. Sequenced here: peripheral blood, sampled in a trial of Ad26.COV2.S vaccine versus placebo. The receptors derive from a person aged 18-65 years who received the Ad26.COV2.S COVID-19 vaccine or a placebo.

The J gene is TRBJ1-6, the V gene TRBV9, with D possibly matching TRBD1 (5 bases). The CDR3 is 13 amino acids. Germline V gene lookup returns CDR1 SGDLS and CDR2 YYNGEE. Trimming removed 0 bases at V and 12 bases at J, with 10 bases between. The CDR3 reads CASSVEEGLPLHF. CDR3 coding DNA: TGTGCCAGCAGCGTAGAAGAGGGGCTACCCCTCCACTTT.

In nucleotides, the CDR3 is TGTGCCAGCAGTTACTCTGGACAGGACTACACAGATACGCAGTATTTT. Its translation is CASSYSGQDYTDTQYF. This chain joins TRBV6-2 or TRBV6-3 and TRBJ2-3, with D perhaps matching TRBD1 (7 bases). From germline, CDR1 is MNHEY and CDR2 SVGEGT. This CDR3 comprises 16 residues. V lost 0 bases, J lost 2 bases, and 12 bases lay in between.

The chain joins TRBV15 to TRBJ2-7, with D perhaps matching TRBD2 (6 bases). The germline V and J ends were trimmed by 1 base and 0 bases, with 7 bases remaining between them. The CDR3 length is 14 residues. Germline V gene lookup returns CDR1 LNHNV and CDR2 YYDKDF (reference sequence). As DNA, the CDR3 is TGTGCCACCAGCAGAGGGAGGGACTCCTACGAGCAGTACTTC. Its protein product is CATSRGRDSYEQYF. Together with reference TRBV15 and TRBJ2-7, the CDR3 gives the full variable domain: DAMVIQNPRYQVTQFGKPVTLSCSQTLNHNVMYWYQQKSSQAPKLLFHYYDKDFNNEADTPDNFQSRRPNTSFCFLDIRSPGLGDTAMYLCATSRGRDSYEQYFGPGTRLTVT.

This rearrangement joins TRBV7-9 to TRBJ1-1; D is perhaps TRBD1 (6 bases). CDR3 size: 16 residues. Between the trimmed V and J ends, which lost 3 bases and 4 bases, there was a span of 18 bases. Germline V gene data show CDR1 as SEHNR and CDR2 as FQNEAQ (reference sequence). The CDR3 DNA is TGTGCCAGCAGCTTCCCCCCCCCGAGGGGGGGCACTGAAGCTTTCTTT. Its translation is CASSFPPPRGGTEAFF.

This clone was seen a few times. This chain joins TRBV5-1 and TRBJ1-6; 8 bases line up with TRBD1. J was trimmed by 8 bases and V by 2 bases; bases with no gene match: 15. The CDR3 consists of 18 residues. Germline lookup yields CDR1 SGHRS and CDR2 YFSETQ. The CDR3 bases are TGCGCCAGCAGCTTCGTTTGGGGAGCCGGACAGGGTGATTCACCCCTCCACTTT. This translates into CASSFVWGAGQGDSPLHF.

This clone appeared a few times. As DNA, the CDR3 is TGTGCCAGCAGCGTAGACACCTCTGGAAACACCATATATTTT. This translates into CASSVDTSGNTIYF. The gene calls are TRBV9 and TRBJ1-3; D is undetermined. The CDR3 loop spans 14 amino acids. The V end lost 0 bases, the J end lost 0 bases, and 4 bases lay between the germline ends. CDR1 is SGDLS, CDR2 YYNGEE, per germline. Full variable domain (outside the CDR3, taken from reference TRBV9 and TRBJ1-3): DSGVTQTPKHLITATGQRVTLRCSPRSGDLSVYWYQQSLDQGLQFLIQYYNGEERAKGNILERFSAQQFPDLHSELNLSSLELGDSALYFCASSVDTSGNTIYFGEGSWLTVV.

The chain employs TRBV4-3 and TRBJ1-6, with TRBD1 identical over 10 bases. The V and J ends lost 0 bases and 8 bases, in that order; junction bases with no gene match: 4. This CDR3 has 16 amino acids. The germline gives CDR1 LGHNA, CDR2 YSLEER. The CDR3 DNA reads as TGCGCCAGCAGCCAAGAGGGGACAGGGGTTTATTCACCCCTCCACTTT. It encodes CASSQEGTGVYSPLHF.

The genes are TRBV7-8 and TRBJ1-1; 10 bases fit TRBD1. After removal of 8 bases from V and 1 base from J, the junction contained 4 bases not matched to a gene. CDR3 length: 14 residues. The germline CDR1 and CDR2 sequences are SGHVS and FQNEAQ. CDR3 nucleotides: TGTGCCAGCTCTTGGACAGGGGGGAACACTGAAGCTTTCTTT. Protein product: CASSWTGGNTEAFF. The entire variable domain, with the rest obtained from reference TRBV7-8 and TRBJ1-1, is as follows: GAGVSQSPRYKVAKRGQDVALRCDPISGHVSLFWYQQALGQGPEFLTYFQNEAQLDKSGLPSDRFFAERPEGSVSTLKIQRTQQEDSAVYLCASSWTGGNTEAFFGQGTRLTVV.

The chain combines TRBV6-4 with TRBJ2-1; tentatively, D is TRBD1 or TRBD2 (5 bases each). The CDR3 covers 14 residues. Germline V gives CDR1 MRHNA, CDR2 SNTAGT. Trimming shortened V by 2 bases and J by 5 bases, and 10 bases separated the two germline ends. CDR3 nucleotide sequence: TGTGCCAGCAGTGACCAGAGGGGCAACAATGAGCAGTTCTTC. The encoded protein is CASSDQRGNNEQFF.

This sequence joins TRBV6-5 and TRBJ2-5; D is tentatively TRBD1 or TRBD2 (6 bases each). The V gene's germline CDR1 is MNHEY and CDR2 SVGAGI. V was cut by 5 bases and J by 4 bases, with 14 bases left in between. The CDR3 has 14 amino acids. The CDR3: CASSNGGLIETQYF. CDR3 DNA: TGTGCCAGCAGTAACGGGGGCTTGATAGAGACCCAGTACTTC.

V gene TRBV5-4 combines with J gene TRBJ2-6; possible D gene TRBD2, 6 bases. Per the germline V gene, CDR1 is SGHNT and CDR2 is YYREEE (reference sequence). The length of the CDR3 is 15 residues. Trimming removed 5 bases from V and 4 bases from J, with 13 bases in between. DNA for the CDR3: TGTGCCAGCAGAATCGGGGGTACAGGGGCCAACGTCCTGACTTTC. Translation gives CASRIGGTGANVLTF. The full variable domain, completed using reference TRBV5-4 and TRBJ2-6, is ETGVTQSPTHLIKTRGQQVTLRCSSQSGHNTVSWYQQALGQGPQFIFQYYREEENGRGNFPPRFSGLQFPNYSSELNVNALELDDSALYLCASRIGGTGANVLTFGAGSRLTVL.

CDR3 region: CASSQEPRKGNTIYF. The CDR3 coding sequence is TGCGCCAGCAGCCAAGAACCCAGGAAAGGAAACACCATATATTTT. The chain is built from TRBV4-1 and TRBJ1-3; D is uncertain. CDR1 and CDR2 from the germline V gene are MGHRA and YSYEKL. V lost 0 bases, J lost 4 bases, and 10 bases lay in between. The CDR3 runs to 15 residues.

V is TRBV19 and J is TRBJ1-3; the D is unclear. In germline, CDR1 is LNHDA, CDR2 SQIVND (reference sequence). This CDR3 has 16 residues. V lost 3 bases and J lost 0, with 12 bases in between. The CDR3 spells CASSMAAARSGNTIYF. The CDR3, as DNA: TGTGCCAGTAGTATGGCCGCGGCCCGCTCTGGAAACACCATATATTTT.